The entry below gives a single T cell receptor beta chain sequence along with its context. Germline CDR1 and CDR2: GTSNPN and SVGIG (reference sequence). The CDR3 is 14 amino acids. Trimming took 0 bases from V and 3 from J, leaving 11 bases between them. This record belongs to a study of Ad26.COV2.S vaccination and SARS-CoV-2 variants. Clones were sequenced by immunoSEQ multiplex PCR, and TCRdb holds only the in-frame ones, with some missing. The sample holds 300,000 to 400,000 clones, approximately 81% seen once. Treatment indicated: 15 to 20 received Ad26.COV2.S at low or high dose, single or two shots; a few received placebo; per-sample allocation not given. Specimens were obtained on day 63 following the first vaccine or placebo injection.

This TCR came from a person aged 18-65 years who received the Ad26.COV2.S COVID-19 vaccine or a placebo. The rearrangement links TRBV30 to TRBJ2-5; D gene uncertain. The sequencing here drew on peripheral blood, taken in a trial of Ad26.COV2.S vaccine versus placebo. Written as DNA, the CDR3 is TGTGCCTGGAGTGTAGCGCTTTTCGAAGAGACCCAGTACTTC. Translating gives CAWSVALFEETQYF.